This TCR beta chain was captured in a study of OX40 agonist ivuxolimab in advanced cancers. Sequencing was performed with immunoSEQ multiplex PCR; in TCRdb, only in-frame clones are kept and a portion is missing. The sample has 90,000 or so clones, 91% seen once. Germline CDR1 is GTSNPN and CDR2 is SVGIG (reference sequence). Trimming shortened V by 0 bases and J by 5 bases, and 7 bases separated the two germline ends. The CDR3 spans 12 residues. Points on this clone: The antigen is undetermined.

Broader study findings: There were, on average, more expanded clones in CD8+ T cells than in CD4+.

The rearrangement joins TRBV30 to TRBJ2-5, with no clear D. Source: CD4+ or CD8+ T cells sorted from blood, taken in a trial of the OX40 agonist ivuxolimab. The TCR originated in an adult with an advanced solid tumor such as melanoma, head and neck, liver or kidney cancer. The chain's CDR3 is CAWSVYSETQYF. The CDR3, as DNA: TGTGCCTGGAGTGTATATTCGGAGACCCAGTACTTC.